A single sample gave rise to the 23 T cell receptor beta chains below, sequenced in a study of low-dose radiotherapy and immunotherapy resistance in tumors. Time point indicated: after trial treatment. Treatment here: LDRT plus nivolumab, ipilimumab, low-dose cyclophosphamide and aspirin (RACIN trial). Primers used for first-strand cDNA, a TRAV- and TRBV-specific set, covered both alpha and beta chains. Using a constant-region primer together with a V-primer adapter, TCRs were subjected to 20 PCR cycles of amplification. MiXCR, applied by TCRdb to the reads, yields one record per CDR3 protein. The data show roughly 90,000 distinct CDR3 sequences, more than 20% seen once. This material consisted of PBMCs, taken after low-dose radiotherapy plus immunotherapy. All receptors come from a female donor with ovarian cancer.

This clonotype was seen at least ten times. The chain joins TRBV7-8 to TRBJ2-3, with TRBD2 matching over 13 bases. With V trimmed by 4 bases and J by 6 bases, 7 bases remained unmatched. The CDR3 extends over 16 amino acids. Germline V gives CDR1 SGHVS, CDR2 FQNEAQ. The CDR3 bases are TGTGCCAGCAGCTCCCGGACTAGCGGGAGTCGTGATACGCAGTATTTT. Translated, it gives CASSSRTSGSRDTQYF. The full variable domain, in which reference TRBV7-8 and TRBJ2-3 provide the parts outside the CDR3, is GAGVSQSPRYKVAKRGQDVALRCDPISGHVSLFWYQQALGQGPEFLTYFQNEAQLDKSGLPSDRFFAERPEGSVSTLKIQRTQQEDSAVYLCASSSRTSGSRDTQYFGPGTRLTVL.

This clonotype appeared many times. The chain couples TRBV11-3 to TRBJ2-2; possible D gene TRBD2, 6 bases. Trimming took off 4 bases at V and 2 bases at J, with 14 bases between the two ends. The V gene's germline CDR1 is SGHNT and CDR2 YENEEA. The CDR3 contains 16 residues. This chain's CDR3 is CASSSVAERNTGELFF. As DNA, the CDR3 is TGTGCCAGCAGCTCCGTAGCGGAACGAAACACCGGGGAGCTGTTTTTT.

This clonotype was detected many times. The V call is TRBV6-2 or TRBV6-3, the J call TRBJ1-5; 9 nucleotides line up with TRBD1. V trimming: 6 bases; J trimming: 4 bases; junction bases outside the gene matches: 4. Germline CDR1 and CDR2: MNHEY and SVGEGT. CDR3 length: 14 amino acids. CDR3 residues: CASSVTGGNQPQHF. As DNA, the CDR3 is TGTGCCAGCAGCGTGACAGGGGGAAATCAGCCCCAGCATTTT.

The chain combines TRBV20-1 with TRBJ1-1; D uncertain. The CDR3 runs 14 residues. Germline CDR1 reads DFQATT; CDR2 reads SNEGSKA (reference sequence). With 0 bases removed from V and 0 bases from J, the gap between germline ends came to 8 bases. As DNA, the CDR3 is TGCAGTGCTAGAGAGGGGTTGATGAACACTGAAGCTTTCTTT. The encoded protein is CSAREGLMNTEAFF.

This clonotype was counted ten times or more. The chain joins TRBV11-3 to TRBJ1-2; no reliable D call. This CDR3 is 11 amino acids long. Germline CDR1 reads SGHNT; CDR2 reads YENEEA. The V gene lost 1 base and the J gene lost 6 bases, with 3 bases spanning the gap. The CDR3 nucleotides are TGTGCCAGCAGCTTAGGGGATGGCTACACCTTC. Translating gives CASSLGDGYTF.

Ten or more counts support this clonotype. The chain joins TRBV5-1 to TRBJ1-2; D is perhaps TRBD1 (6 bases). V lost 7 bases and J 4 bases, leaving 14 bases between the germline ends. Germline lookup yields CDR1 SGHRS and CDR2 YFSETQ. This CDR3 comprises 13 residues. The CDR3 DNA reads TGCGCCAGCGGCAGGGGAGAAGGCTATGGCTACACCTTC. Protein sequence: CASGRGEGYGYTF.

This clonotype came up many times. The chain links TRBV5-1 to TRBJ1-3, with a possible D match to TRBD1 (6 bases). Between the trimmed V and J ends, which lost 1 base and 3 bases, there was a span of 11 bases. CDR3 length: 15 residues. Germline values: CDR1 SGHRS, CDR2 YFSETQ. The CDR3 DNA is TGCGCCAGCAGCTTGATGCAGGGGCATGGAAACACCATATATTTT. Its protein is CASSLMQGHGNTIYF. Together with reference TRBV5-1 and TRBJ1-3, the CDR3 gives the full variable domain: KAGVTQTPRYLIKTRGQQVTLSCSPISGHRSVSWYQQTPGQGLQFLFEYFSETQRNKGNFPGRFSGRQFSNSRSEMNVSTLELGDSALYLCASSLMQGHGNTIYFGEGSWLTVV.

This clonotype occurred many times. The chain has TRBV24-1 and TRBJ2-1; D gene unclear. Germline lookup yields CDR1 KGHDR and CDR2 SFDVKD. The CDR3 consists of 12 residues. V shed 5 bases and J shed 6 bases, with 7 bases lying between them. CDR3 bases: TGTGCCACCAGTGGTGATTCCAATGAGCAGTTCTTC. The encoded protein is CATSGDSNEQFF.

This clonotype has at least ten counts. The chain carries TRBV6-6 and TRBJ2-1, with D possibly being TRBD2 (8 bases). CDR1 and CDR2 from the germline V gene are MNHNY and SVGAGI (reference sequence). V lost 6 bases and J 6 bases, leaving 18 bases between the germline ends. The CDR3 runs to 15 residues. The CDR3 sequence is CASRPGGSGANEQFF. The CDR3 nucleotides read TGTGCCAGCAGACCAGGGGGTAGCGGGGCCAATGAGCAGTTCTTC.

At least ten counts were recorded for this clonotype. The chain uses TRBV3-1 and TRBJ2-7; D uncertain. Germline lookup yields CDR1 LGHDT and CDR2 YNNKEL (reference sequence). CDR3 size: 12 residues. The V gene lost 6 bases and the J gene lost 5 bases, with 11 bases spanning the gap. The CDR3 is CASSQLADEQYF. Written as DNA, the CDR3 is TGTGCCAGCAGTCAACTGGCGGACGAGCAGTACTTC.

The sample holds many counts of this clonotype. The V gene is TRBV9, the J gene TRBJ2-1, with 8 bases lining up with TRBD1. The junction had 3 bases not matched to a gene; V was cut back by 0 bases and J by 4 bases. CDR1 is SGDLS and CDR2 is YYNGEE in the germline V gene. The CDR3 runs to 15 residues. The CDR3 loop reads CASSVGQGAYNEQFF. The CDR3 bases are TGTGCCAGCAGCGTAGGGCAGGGGGCTTACAATGAGCAGTTCTTC.

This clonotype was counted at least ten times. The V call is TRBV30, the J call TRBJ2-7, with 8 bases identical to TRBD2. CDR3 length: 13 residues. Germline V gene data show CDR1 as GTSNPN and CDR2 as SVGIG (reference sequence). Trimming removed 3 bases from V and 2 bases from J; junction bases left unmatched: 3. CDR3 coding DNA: TGTGCCTGGAGCCCGGGACTAGCCTACGAGCAGTACTTC. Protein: CAWSPGLAYEQYF.

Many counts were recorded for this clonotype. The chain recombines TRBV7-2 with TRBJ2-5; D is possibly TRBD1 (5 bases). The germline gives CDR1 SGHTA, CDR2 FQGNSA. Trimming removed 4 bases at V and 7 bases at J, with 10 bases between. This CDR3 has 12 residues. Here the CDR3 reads CASSSAQGTQYF. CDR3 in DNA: TGTGCCAGCAGCTCCGCGCAGGGGACCCAGTACTTC.

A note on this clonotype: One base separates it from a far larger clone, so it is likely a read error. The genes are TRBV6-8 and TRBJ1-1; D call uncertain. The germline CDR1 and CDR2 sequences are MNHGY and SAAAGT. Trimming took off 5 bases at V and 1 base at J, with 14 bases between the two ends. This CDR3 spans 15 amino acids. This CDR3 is CASSDQDFTNTEAFF. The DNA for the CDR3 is TGTGCCAGCAGTGACCAGGACTTTACGAACACTGAAGCTTTCTTT.

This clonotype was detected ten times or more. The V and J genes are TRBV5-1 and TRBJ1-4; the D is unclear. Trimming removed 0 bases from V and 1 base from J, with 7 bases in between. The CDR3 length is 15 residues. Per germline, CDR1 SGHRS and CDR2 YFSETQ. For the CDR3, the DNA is TGCGCCAGCAGCTTGGACGGAAGAACTAATGAAAAACTGTTTTTT. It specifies CASSLDGRTNEKLFF.

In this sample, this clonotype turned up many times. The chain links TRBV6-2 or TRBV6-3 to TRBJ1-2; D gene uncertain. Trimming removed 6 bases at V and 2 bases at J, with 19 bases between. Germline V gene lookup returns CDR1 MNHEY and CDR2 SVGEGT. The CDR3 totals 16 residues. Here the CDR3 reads CASSRAGSTVNYGYTF. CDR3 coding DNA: TGTGCCAGCAGCCGGGCAGGATCGACGGTGAACTATGGCTACACCTTC.

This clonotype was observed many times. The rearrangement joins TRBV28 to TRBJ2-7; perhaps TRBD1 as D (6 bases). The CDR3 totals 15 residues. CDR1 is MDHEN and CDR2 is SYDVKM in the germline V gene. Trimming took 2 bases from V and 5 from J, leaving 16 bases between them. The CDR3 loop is CASSLTGPFRHEQYF. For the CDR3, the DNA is TGTGCCAGCAGTTTAACAGGGCCTTTTCGTCACGAGCAGTACTTC. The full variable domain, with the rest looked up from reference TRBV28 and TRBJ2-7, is DVKVTQSSRYLVKRTGEKVFLECVQDMDHENMFWYRQDPGLGLRLIYFSYDVKMKEKGDIPEGYSVSREKKERFSLILESASTNQTSMYLCASSLTGPFRHEQYFGPGTRLTVT.

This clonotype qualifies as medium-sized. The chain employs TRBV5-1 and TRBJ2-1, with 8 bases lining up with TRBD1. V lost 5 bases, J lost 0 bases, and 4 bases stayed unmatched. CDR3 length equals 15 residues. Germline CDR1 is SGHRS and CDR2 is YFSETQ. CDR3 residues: CASRSGTGSYNEQFF. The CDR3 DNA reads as TGCGCCAGCAGGTCCGGGACAGGCTCCTACAATGAGCAGTTCTTC.

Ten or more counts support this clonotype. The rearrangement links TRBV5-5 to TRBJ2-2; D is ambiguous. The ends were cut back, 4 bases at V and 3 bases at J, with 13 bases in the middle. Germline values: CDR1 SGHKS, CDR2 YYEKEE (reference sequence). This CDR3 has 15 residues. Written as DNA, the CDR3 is TGTGCCAGCAGCCCCGTAGCCAAGGACACCGGGGAGCTGTTTTTT. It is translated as CASSPVAKDTGELFF.

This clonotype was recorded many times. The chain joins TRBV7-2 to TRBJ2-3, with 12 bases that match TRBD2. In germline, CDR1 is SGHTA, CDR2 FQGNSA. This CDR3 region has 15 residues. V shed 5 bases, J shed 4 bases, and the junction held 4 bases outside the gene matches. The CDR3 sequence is CASSITSGGPDTQYF. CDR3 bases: TGTGCCAGCAGCATCACTAGCGGGGGGCCAGATACGCAGTATTTT.

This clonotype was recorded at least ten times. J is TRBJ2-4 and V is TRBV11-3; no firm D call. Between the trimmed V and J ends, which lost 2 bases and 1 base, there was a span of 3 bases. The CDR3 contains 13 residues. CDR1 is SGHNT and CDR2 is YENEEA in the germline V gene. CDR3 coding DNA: TGTGCCAGCAGCTTATCCGCCAAAAACATTCAGTACTTC. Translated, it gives CASSLSAKNIQYF.

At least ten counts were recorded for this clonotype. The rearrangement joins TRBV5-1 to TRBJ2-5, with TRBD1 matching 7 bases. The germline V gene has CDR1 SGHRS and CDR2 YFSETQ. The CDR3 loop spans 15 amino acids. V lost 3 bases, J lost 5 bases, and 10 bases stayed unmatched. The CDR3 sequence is CASSSATGPIETQYF. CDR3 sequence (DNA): TGCGCCAGCAGCTCGGCGACAGGGCCGATCGAGACCCAGTACTTC.

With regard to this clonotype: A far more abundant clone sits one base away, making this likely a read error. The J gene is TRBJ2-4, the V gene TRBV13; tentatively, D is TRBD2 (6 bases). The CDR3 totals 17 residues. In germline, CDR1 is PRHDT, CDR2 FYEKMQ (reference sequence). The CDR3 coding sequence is TGTGGCAGCAGCTTGGTGGCGGAGGGTCTAGCCAAAAACATTCAGTACTTC. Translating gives CGSSLVAEGLAKNIQYF. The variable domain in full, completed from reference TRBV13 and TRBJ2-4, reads AAGVIQSPRHLIKEKRETATLKCYPIPRHDTVYWYQQGPGQDPQFLISFYEKMQSDKGSIPDRFSAQQFSDYHSELNMSSLELGDSALYFCGSSLVAEGLAKNIQYFGAGTRLSVL.